The 32 T cell receptor beta chains in this list originate from one sample, sequenced in a study of blood T cell repertoires in COVID-19. The data were produced by immunoSEQ multiplex PCR, yet TCRdb's version contains in-frame clones alone and is incomplete. This table holds under 45,000 clones, about 87% found once. Sequencing was done on a sample of peripheral blood. These TCRs come from a man aged 55 to 70 with active COVID-19.

The rearrangement links TRBV7-9 to TRBJ2-7; unclear D gene. The germline V gene has CDR1 SEHNR and CDR2 FQNEAQ (reference sequence). V lost 4 bases, J lost 0 bases, and 10 bases lay in between. This CDR3 contains 14 residues. In DNA, the CDR3 is TGTGCCAGCAGCTACCAACAGAGCTCCTACGAGCAGTACTTC. This gives the protein CASSYQQSSYEQYF.

The chain is built from TRBV18 and TRBJ2-1; D might be TRBD2 (6 bases). Trimming cost V 3 bases and J 0 bases, with 6 bases left between them. The CDR3 contains 14 residues. Germline CDR1 is KGHSH and CDR2 is LQKENI. CDR3 protein: CASSPGGSYNEQFF. DNA of the CDR3: TGTGCCAGCTCACCGGGGGGCTCCTACAATGAGCAGTTCTTC.

The chain couples TRBV11-3 to TRBJ2-3, with D tentatively TRBD2 (6 bases). This CDR3 region has 15 residues. V was shortened by 0 bases and J by 2 bases, with 9 bases between the two germline ends. The germline V gene has CDR1 SGHNT and CDR2 YENEEA. DNA of the CDR3: TGTGCCAGCAGCTTAGATAGCGGAGACACAGATACGCAGTATTTT. As protein: CASSLDSGDTDTQYF.

The rearrangement links TRBV10-1 to TRBJ2-4; the match to TRBD1 covers 8 bases. Unmatched junction bases numbered 1, after V lost 0 bases and J lost 0 bases. The CDR3 covers 16 residues. CDR1 and CDR2 (germline): WNHNN, SYGVQD (reference sequence). The CDR3 spells CASSESQGVAKNIQYF. CDR3 coding DNA: TGCGCCAGCAGTGAGTCACAGGGGGTAGCCAAAAACATTCAGTACTTC.

The rearrangement links TRBV2 to TRBJ2-3; 9 bases match TRBD2. Germline CDR1 reads SNHLY; CDR2 reads FYNNEI. J was trimmed by 1 base and V by 8 bases; bases with no gene match: 1. CDR3 length equals 13 residues. The CDR3 DNA is TGTGCCAGCGAGCGGGAGGGCACAGATACGCAGTATTTT. Protein product: CASEREGTDTQYF.

This sequence joins TRBV4-1 and TRBJ2-7; 7 bases are shared with TRBD1. The V gene end was trimmed by 1 base and the J gene end by 3 bases; junction bases not matched to a gene: 6. The CDR3 loop spans 15 amino acids. Looked up from germline, CDR1 is MGHRA and CDR2 is YSYEKL. The CDR3: CASSQVGTANYEQYF. The CDR3 DNA follows: TGCGCCAGCAGCCAAGTTGGGACAGCGAACTACGAGCAGTACTTC.

Worth noting for this clone: The junction does not match germline at one end; this may be a read error. V and J are TRBV3-1 (or the pseudogene TRBV3-2) and TRBJ1-2; D gene unclear. The CDR3 is 12 residues long. Germline CDR1 LGHDT, CDR2 YNNKEL (reference sequence). The CDR3 region is CANSQDGYGYTF. The CDR3 coding sequence is TGTGCCAACAGCCAAGACGGCTATGGCTACACCTTC.

The chain is built from TRBV11-2 and TRBJ2-3; 7 bases align to TRBD2. V lost 2 bases to trimming and J lost 3 bases; unmatched junction nucleotides: 5. This CDR3 has 15 amino acids. Per germline, CDR1 SGHAT and CDR2 FQNNGV. The CDR3 loop reads CASSLFQGGTDTQYF. DNA for the CDR3: TGTGCCAGCAGCTTATTTCAGGGAGGGACAGATACGCAGTATTTT.

This clone was seen a single time. The rearrangement uses TRBV15 and TRBJ2-3; 7 nucleotides line up with TRBD2. CDR3 length equals 15 residues. The germline gives CDR1 LNHNV, CDR2 YYDKDF (reference sequence). J lost 2 bases, V lost 3 bases, and 5 bases had no gene match. CDR3 residues: CATSSREVVTDTQYF. Written as DNA, the CDR3 is TGTGCCACCAGCAGTCGGGAGGTGGTCACAGATACGCAGTATTTT.

Worth noting for this clone: One end of the junction varies from germline; a read error may be responsible. The rearrangement uses TRBV20-1 and TRBJ1-2, with D possibly being TRBD1 (5 bases). From germline, CDR1 is DFQATT and CDR2 SNEGSKA (reference sequence). The CDR3 is 10 amino acids. CDR3 sequence (DNA): TGCAGTGCACCGGACATCACCTCCTTCTTC. As protein: CSAPDITSFF.

This chain connects TRBV10-3 to TRBJ2-7; 9 bases line up with TRBD2. The ends lost 2 bases at V and 1 base at J; junction bases unmatched: 3. The CDR3 consists of 15 residues. The germline CDR1 and CDR2 sequences are ENHRY and SYGVKD. CDR3 protein: CAISERLAESYEQYF. The CDR3 region has the DNA TGTGCCATCAGTGAGAGACTAGCGGAGTCCTACGAGCAGTACTTC.

DNA for the CDR3: TGTGCCAGCAGTTACGACAGGGGACGTGGAAACACCATATATTTT. It specifies CASSYDRGRGNTIYF. V is TRBV6-5 and J is TRBJ1-3, with 8 bases that match TRBD1. The germline gives CDR1 MNHEY, CDR2 SVGAGI. The CDR3 has 15 amino acids. With V trimmed by 2 bases and J by 3 bases, 3 bases remained unmatched.

The genes are TRBV28 and TRBJ2-3, with D hard to call. In germline, CDR1 is MDHEN, CDR2 SYDVKM. This CDR3 spans 15 amino acids. Trimming took off 5 bases at V and 6 bases at J, with 18 bases between the two ends. This chain's CDR3 is CASSPTPAGVDTQYF. The CDR3 region has the DNA TGTGCCAGCAGTCCTACGCCGGCAGGCGTCGATACGCAGTATTTT.

The chain recombines TRBV6-2 or TRBV6-3 with TRBJ2-3; 9 bases match TRBD2. Germline CDR1 is MNHEY and CDR2 is SVGEGT. CDR3 size: 15 residues. The V segment lost 3 bases and the J segment 3 bases; nucleotides outside the gene matches: 4. The CDR3 nucleotides read TGTGCCAGCAGTTATATGCGGGGGGGGACAGATACGCAGTATTTT. Protein sequence: CASSYMRGGTDTQYF.

The rearrangement uses TRBV5-6 and TRBJ2-1; 11 bases are shared with TRBD2. The CDR3 has 15 residues. J lost 8 bases, V lost 4 bases, and 8 bases had no gene match. CDR1 is SGHDT and CDR2 is YYEEEE in the germline V gene. The CDR3 bases are TGTGCCAGCAGCCAAGGACTAGCGGGTAAGGATGAGCAGTTCTTC. Protein product: CASSQGLAGKDEQFF.

The chain combines TRBV27 with TRBJ1-1, with a weak D call TRBD1 (5 bases). V lost 5 bases to trimming and J lost 1 base, with 14 bases between them. There are 15 residues in the CDR3. The germline V gene encodes CDR1 MNHEY and CDR2 SMNVEV (reference sequence). The CDR3 reads CASSIAGTGNTEAFF. The CDR3 DNA reads as TGTGCCAGCAGTATCGCCGGGACTGGGAACACTGAAGCTTTCTTT.

The genes are TRBV2 and TRBJ1-6, with TRBD1 matching 9 bases. V shed 7 bases and J 10 bases; nucleotides not matched to a gene: 8. Germline values: CDR1 SNHLY, CDR2 FYNNEI. The CDR3 contains 14 residues. The CDR3 sequence: CASMGQGDGSPLHF. CDR3 DNA: TGTGCCAGCATGGGACAGGGCGACGGGTCACCCCTCCACTTT.

The chain combines TRBV21-1 with TRBJ1-1; the table's D gene call, TRBD1, was not cross checked with the DNA. TRBV21-1 is annotated as a pseudogene. There are 17 residues in the CDR3. This chain's CDR3 is CASSSQTGDYMNTEAFF. Here the CDR3 DNA reads TGTGCCAGCAGCTCACAGACAGGTGATTACATGAACACTGAAGCTTTCTTT.

This chain links TRBV27 with TRBJ2-7; 12 bases are a match to TRBD2. The V segment lost 6 bases and the J segment 4 bases; nucleotides outside the gene matches: 19. The CDR3 consists of 19 residues. Germline CDR1 reads MNHEY; CDR2 reads SMNVEV (reference sequence). The CDR3 sequence: CASSYGTGVTSGRAYEQYF. The CDR3 DNA reads as TGTGCCAGCAGCTATGGAACAGGGGTGACTAGCGGGAGAGCTTACGAGCAGTACTTC.

The chain combines TRBV5-1 with TRBJ2-7, with 13 bases fitting TRBD2. The germline gives CDR1 SGHRS, CDR2 YFSETQ. The CDR3 is 15 amino acids. Trimming took 0 bases from V and 7 from J; bases not matched to a gene: 4. The CDR3 nucleotides are TGCGCCAGCAGCTTGGGACTAGCGGGAGGCGGAGAGCAGTACTTC. It is translated as CASSLGLAGGGEQYF.

The V and J genes are TRBV19 and TRBJ2-3; TRBD1 might be the D (6 bases). Germline loops: CDR1 LNHDA, CDR2 SQIVND (reference sequence). Trimming took 2 bases from V and 4 from J, leaving 16 bases between them. The length of the CDR3 is 16 residues. The CDR3 DNA reads TGTGCCAGTAGTATACCCAGGGGCGTTGGAGCAGATACGCAGTATTTT. The encoded protein is CASSIPRGVGADTQYF.

J is TRBJ2-5 and V is TRBV24-1, with D possibly TRBD2 on 5 matching bases. This CDR3 has 12 residues. Trimming took 5 bases from V and 9 from J, leaving 12 bases between them. Germline V gene data show CDR1 as KGHDR and CDR2 as SFDVKD. CDR3 in DNA: TGTGCCACCAGTGGCCCGGGGTCCCCCCAGTACTTC. It yields the protein CATSGPGSPQYF.

The CDR3 coding sequence is TGTGCCACCAAAGGACAGGGGGGCGATGAGCAGTTCTTC. Its translation is CATKGQGGDEQFF. The V call is TRBV24-1, the J call TRBJ2-1; 10 bases are shared with TRBD1. V shed 8 bases and J 8 bases; nucleotides not matched to a gene: 5. The CDR3 covers 13 residues. Per germline, CDR1 KGHDR and CDR2 SFDVKD.

The chain is built from TRBV18 and TRBJ2-5; 13 nucleotides align to TRBD2. The CDR3 sequence is 17 residues long. Germline lookup yields CDR1 KGHSH and CDR2 LQKENI. Unmatched junction bases numbered 11, after V lost 6 bases and J lost 4 bases. In DNA form, the CDR3 reads TGTGCCAGCTCTGCGGGACTAGCGGGGAAAACGGGAGAGACCCAGTACTTC. This gives the protein CASSAGLAGKTGETQYF.

The table lists this clone with a few counts. The chain combines TRBV7-9 with TRBJ2-2; a possible D gene is TRBD2 (6 bases). V was trimmed by 8 bases and J by 4 bases, leaving 14 bases between them. CDR3 length: 14 amino acids. In germline, CDR1 is SEHNR, CDR2 FQNEAQ (reference sequence). CDR3 DNA sequence: TGTGCCAGCGAACGGGAGCCCCTCACCGGGGAGCTGTTTTTT. Its protein is CASEREPLTGELFF.

The rearrangement links TRBV28 to TRBJ2-1, with TRBD1 identical over 9 bases. The CDR3 consists of 17 residues. With 7 bases clipped from V and 0 bases from J, the junction kept 10 bases outside the gene matches. Germline V gives CDR1 MDHEN, CDR2 SYDVKM. The CDR3 nucleotides read TGTGCCAGCACCCCGGAGGGGACAGGGAGCTCCTACAATGAGCAGTTCTTC. It is translated as CASTPEGTGSSYNEQFF.

The CDR3 coding sequence is TGCGCCAGCAGCTGGCCTCACAGCTCCTACAATGAGCAGTTCTTC. Translation: CASSWPHSSYNEQFF. The chain combines TRBV5-1 with TRBJ2-1, with D uncertain. The V end was cut by 3 bases, the J end by 0 bases, with 10 bases between. This CDR3 comprises 15 residues. Per germline, CDR1 SGHRS and CDR2 YFSETQ.

The chain uses TRBV5-1 and TRBJ2-7, with D possibly matching TRBD2 (6 bases). This CDR3 is built from 14 residues. Looked up from germline, CDR1 is SGHRS and CDR2 is YFSETQ. V lost 3 bases and J 1 base, leaving 11 bases between the germline ends. CDR3 DNA: TGCGCCAGCAGCTGGACTACATTGTCCTACGAGCAGTACTTC. Its translation is CASSWTTLSYEQYF.

V and J are TRBV27 and TRBJ2-4; TRBD1 agrees at 8 bases. The ends lost 8 bases at V and 2 bases at J; junction bases unmatched: 17. CDR3 length equals 18 residues. Germline lookup yields CDR1 MNHEY and CDR2 SMNVEV (reference sequence). The CDR3 protein is CASCLRDRIYLPKNIQYF. CDR3 nucleotides: TGTGCCAGCTGCCTACGGGACAGGATATACCTACCCAAAAACATTCAGTACTTC.

This sequence joins TRBV6-5 and TRBJ1-5; TRBD1 is a possible D gene (5 bases). This CDR3 is 15 amino acids long. V shed 5 bases and J shed 2 bases, with 13 bases lying between them. Germline V gene data show CDR1 as MNHEY and CDR2 as SVGAGI. CDR3 sequence reads: CASSPGGTGNQPQHF. In DNA, the CDR3 is TGTGCCAGCAGTCCCGGGGGAACAGGCAATCAGCCCCAGCATTTT.

The chain is built from TRBV2 and TRBJ2-5; D is unresolved. The length of the CDR3 is 12 residues. CDR1 and CDR2 (germline): SNHLY, FYNNEI. Trimming stripped 1 base from V and 3 bases from J, with 3 bases between. The CDR3 here is CASSEGEETQYF. Here the CDR3 DNA reads TGTGCCAGCAGTGAAGGAGAAGAGACCCAGTACTTC.

This sequence joins TRBV4-2 and TRBJ2-5; 10 bases match TRBD1. The CDR3 runs to 15 residues. Germline loops: CDR1 LGHNA, CDR2 YNFKEQ. V lost 1 base to trimming and J lost 1 base; unmatched junction nucleotides: 0. As DNA, the CDR3 is TGTGCCAGCAGCCAAGGGGACAGGGGCCAAGAGACCCAGTACTTC. Translated: CASSQGDRGQETQYF.